This TCR beta chain is drawn from a study of OX40 agonist ivuxolimab in advanced cancers. CDR1 and CDR2 from the germline V gene are SNHLY and FYNNEI. The length of the CDR3 is 13 residues. With 6 bases removed from V and 5 bases from J, the gap between germline ends came to 10 bases. Produced via immunoSEQ multiplex PCR; TCRdb's table is partial and in-frame only. There are some 39,000 clones in the sample; around 87% occur only once, and approximately 3.6% lies in the top ten. Comments on this clone: The antigen remains unidentified.

Study-wide results and caveats: In general, CD8+ T cells held more expanded clones than CD4+ did, on average.

The chain uses TRBV2 and TRBJ1-4, with TRBD1 as a possible D gene (5 bases). The clonotype was recovered from an adult with an advanced solid tumor such as melanoma, head and neck, liver or kidney cancer. The sample was CD4+ or CD8+ T cells sorted from blood, taken in a trial of the OX40 agonist ivuxolimab. CDR3 nucleotide sequence: TGTGCCAGCAGGAGGGACCCAAATGAAAAACTGTTTTTT. Its protein is CASRRDPNEKLFF.